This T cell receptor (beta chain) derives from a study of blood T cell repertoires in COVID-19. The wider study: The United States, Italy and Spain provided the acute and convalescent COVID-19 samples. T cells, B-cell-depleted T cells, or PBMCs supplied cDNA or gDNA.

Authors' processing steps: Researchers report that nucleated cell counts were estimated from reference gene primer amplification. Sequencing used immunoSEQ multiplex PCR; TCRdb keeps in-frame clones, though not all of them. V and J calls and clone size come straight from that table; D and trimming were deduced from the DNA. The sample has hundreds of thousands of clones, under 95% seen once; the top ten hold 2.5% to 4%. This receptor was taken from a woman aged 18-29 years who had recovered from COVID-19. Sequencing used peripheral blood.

The CDR3: CASSKPGQGNTEAFF. CDR3 coding DNA: TGTGCCAGCAGTAAACCGGGACAGGGTAACACTGAAGCTTTCTTT. This chain connects TRBV6-5 to TRBJ1-1, with TRBD1 matching over 9 bases. The CDR3 length is 15 residues. Unmatched junction bases numbered 6, after V lost 5 bases and J lost 2 bases. Per germline, CDR1 MNHEY and CDR2 SVGAGI.